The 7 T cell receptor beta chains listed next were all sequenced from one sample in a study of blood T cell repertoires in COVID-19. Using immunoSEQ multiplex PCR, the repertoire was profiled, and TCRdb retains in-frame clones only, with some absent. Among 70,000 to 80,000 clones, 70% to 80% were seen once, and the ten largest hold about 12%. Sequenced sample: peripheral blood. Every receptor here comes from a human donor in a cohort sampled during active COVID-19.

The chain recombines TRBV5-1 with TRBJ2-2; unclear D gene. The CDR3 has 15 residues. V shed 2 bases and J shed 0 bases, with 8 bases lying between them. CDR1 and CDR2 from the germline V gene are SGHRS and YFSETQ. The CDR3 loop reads CASSLNQANTGELFF. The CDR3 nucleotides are TGCGCCAGCAGCTTAAACCAGGCGAACACCGGGGAGCTGTTTTTT. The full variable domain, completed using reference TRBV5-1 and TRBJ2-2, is KAGVTQTPRYLIKTRGQQVTLSCSPISGHRSVSWYQQTPGQGLQFLFEYFSETQRNKGNFPGRFSGRQFSNSRSEMNVSTLELGDSALYLCASSLNQANTGELFFGEGSRLTVL.

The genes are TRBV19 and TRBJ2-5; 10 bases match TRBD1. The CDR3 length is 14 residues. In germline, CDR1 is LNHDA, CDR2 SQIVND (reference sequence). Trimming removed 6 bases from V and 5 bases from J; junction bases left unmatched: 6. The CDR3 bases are TGTGCCAGTAGGGAGACAGGGGGCGCGGAGACCCAGTACTTC. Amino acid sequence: CASRETGGAETQYF.

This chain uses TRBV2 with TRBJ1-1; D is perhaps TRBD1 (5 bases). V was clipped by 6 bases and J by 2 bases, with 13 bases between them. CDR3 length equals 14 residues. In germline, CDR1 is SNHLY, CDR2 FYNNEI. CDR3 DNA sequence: TGTGCCAGCAGGGGCGATACAGGTAACACTGAAGCTTTCTTT. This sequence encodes CASRGDTGNTEAFF. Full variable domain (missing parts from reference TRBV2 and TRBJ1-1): EPEVTQTPSHQVTQMGQEVILRCVPISNHLYFYWYRQILGQKVEFLVSFYNNEISEKSEIFDDQFSVERPDGSNFTLKIRSTKLEDSAMYFCASRGDTGNTEAFFGQGTRLTVV.

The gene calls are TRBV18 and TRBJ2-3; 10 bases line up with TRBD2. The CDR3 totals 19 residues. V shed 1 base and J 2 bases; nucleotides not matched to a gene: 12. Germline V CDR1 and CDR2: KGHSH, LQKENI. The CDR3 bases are TGTGCCAGCTCACCACGAGCCGTTGGAGCGGGAGGGCCCACAGATACGCAGTATTTT. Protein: CASSPRAVGAGGPTDTQYF.

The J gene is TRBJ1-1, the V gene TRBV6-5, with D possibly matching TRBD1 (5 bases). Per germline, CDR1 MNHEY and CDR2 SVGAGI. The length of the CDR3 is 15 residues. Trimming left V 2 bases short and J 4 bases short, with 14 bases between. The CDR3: CASSYGARVSTEAFF. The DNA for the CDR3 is TGTGCCAGCAGTTACGGGGCCAGGGTGAGCACTGAAGCTTTCTTT.

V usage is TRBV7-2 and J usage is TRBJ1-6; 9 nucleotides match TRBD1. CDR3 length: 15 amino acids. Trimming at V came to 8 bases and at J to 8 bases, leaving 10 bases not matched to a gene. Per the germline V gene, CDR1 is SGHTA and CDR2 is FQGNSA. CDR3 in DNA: TGTGCCAGCGCCACTTACAGGGGGCATGATTCACCCCTCCACTTT. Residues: CASATYRGHDSPLHF.

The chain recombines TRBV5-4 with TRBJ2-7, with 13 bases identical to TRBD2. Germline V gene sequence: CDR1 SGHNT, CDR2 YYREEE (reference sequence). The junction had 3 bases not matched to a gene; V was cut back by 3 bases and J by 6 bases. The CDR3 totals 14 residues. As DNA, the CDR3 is TGTGCCAGCAGCTCCGGACTAGCGGGAGTCGAGCAGTACGTC. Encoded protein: CASSSGLAGVEQYV.